The rows below give T cell receptor beta chains drawn from one sample of a study of blood T cell repertoires in COVID-19. Profiled with immunoSEQ multiplex PCR; TCRdb holds only in-frame clones, not every one. The sample has about 120,000 clones, around 77% seen once. Sequencing was carried out using peripheral blood. The receptors shown here come from a human donor in a cohort sampled during active COVID-19. CDR3s include the opening cysteine and the closing phenylalanine or tryptophan. D genes are given only for firm matches. The size entry is marked missing in some rows and otherwise reads once, few, many or a size class.

cdr3_length: 13; d_call: NA; v_call: TRBV19; j_call: TRBJ1-1; clone_size: NA; cdr3_nt: TGTGCCAGTAGATTTGTAGCGGACACTGAAGCTTTCTTT; cdr3_aa: CASRFVADTEAFF
cdr3_length: 11; d_call: TRBD1; v_call: TRBV7-2; j_call: TRBJ1-2; clone_size: NA; cdr3_nt: TGTGCCAGCAGCTTAGGGACAGGAGACACCTTC; cdr3_aa: CASSLGTGDTF
cdr3_length: 15; d_call: NA; v_call: TRBV5-1; j_call: TRBJ2-7; clone_size: NA; cdr3_nt: TGCGCCAGCAGCTTTGGTGTAGGCGGAGGGGACGAGCAGTACTTC; cdr3_aa: CASSFGVGGGDEQYF
cdr3_length: 11; d_call: TRBD1; v_call: TRBV20-1; j_call: TRBJ2-3; clone_size: NA; cdr3_nt: TGCAGTGCTTCCGGACAGGGGACGCAGTATTTT; cdr3_aa: CSASGQGTQYF
cdr3_length: 14; d_call: NA; v_call: TRBV19; j_call: TRBJ2-3; clone_size: NA; cdr3_nt: TGTGCCAGTAGTGGGCTCACGTTCACAGATACGCAGTATTTT; cdr3_aa: CASSGLTFTDTQYF
cdr3_length: 15; d_call: TRBD1; v_call: TRBV5-1; j_call: TRBJ1-5; clone_size: NA; cdr3_nt: TGCGCCAGCAGCTTGACAGGGGGCGGCAATCAGCCCCAGCATTTT; cdr3_aa: CASSLTGGGNQPQHF
cdr3_length: 14; d_call: TRBD2; v_call: TRBV6-5; j_call: TRBJ2-7; clone_size: many; cdr3_nt: TGTGCCAGCAGCGTCGGGGGGGGCCTTCAAGAGCAGTACTTC; cdr3_aa: CASSVGGGLQEQYF
cdr3_length: 13; d_call: TRBD1; v_call: TRBV5-6; j_call: TRBJ1-2; clone_size: NA; cdr3_nt: TGTGCCAGCAGATACCTACAGGGGCACGGCTACACCTTC; cdr3_aa: CASRYLQGHGYTF
cdr3_length: 14; d_call: NA; v_call: TRBV19; j_call: TRBJ2-7; clone_size: NA; cdr3_nt: TGTGCCAGTAGTATAGCCCTAGATTCCTACGAGCAGTACTTC; cdr3_aa: CASSIALDSYEQYF
cdr3_length: 13; d_call: NA; v_call: TRBV7-2; j_call: TRBJ2-7; clone_size: NA; cdr3_nt: TGTGCCAGCAGCTCAAGCGGGTTCCACGAGCAGTACTTC; cdr3_aa: CASSSSGFHEQYF
cdr3_length: 18; d_call: NA; v_call: TRBV13; j_call: TRBJ1-3; clone_size: NA; cdr3_nt: TGTGCCAGCAGCTCCTTTACCGGGGGGCCCTCCTCTGGAAACACCATATATTTT; cdr3_aa: CASSSFTGGPSSGNTIYF
cdr3_length: 15; d_call: NA; v_call: TRBV5-6; j_call: TRBJ2-7; clone_size: once; cdr3_nt: TGTGCCAGCAGCTTGGAAGGAGGGAGTGCTTGGGAGCAGTACTTC; cdr3_aa: CASSLEGGSAWEQYF
cdr3_length: 14; d_call: TRBD1; v_call: TRBV3-1/TRBV3-2; j_call: TRBJ1-2; clone_size: NA; cdr3_nt: TGTGCCAGCAGTTCAGGGGGAGAGTACTATGGCTACACCTTC; cdr3_aa: CASSSGGEYYGYTF
cdr3_length: 12; d_call: NA; v_call: TRBV29-1; j_call: TRBJ1-1; clone_size: once; cdr3_nt: TGCAGCGTTGTGAAGCACGACACTGAAGCTTTCTTT; cdr3_aa: CSVVKHDTEAFF
cdr3_length: 14; d_call: NA; v_call: TRBV7-9; j_call: TRBJ2-7; clone_size: NA; cdr3_nt: TGTGCCAGCAGCTTAAAAGGACAGCCCTACGAGCAGTACTTC; cdr3_aa: CASSLKGQPYEQYF